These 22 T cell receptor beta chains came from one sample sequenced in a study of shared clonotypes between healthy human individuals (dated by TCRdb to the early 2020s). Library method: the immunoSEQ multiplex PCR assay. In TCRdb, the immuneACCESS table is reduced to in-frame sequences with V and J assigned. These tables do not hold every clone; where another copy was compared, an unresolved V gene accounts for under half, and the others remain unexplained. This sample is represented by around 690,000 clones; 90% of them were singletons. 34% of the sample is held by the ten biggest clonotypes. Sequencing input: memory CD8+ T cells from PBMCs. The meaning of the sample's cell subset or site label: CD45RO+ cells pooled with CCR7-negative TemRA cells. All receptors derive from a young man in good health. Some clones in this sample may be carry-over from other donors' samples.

This CDR3 reads CASSESDRAGNIQYF. The DNA for the CDR3 is TGCGCCAGCAGCGAGTCCGACCGAGCTGGAAACATTCAGTACTTC. The rearrangement uses TRBV4-3 and TRBJ2-4; D uncertain. This CDR3 is 15 amino acids long. From germline, CDR1 is LGHNA and CDR2 YSLEER. V was cut by 5 bases and J by 6 bases, with 17 bases left in between.

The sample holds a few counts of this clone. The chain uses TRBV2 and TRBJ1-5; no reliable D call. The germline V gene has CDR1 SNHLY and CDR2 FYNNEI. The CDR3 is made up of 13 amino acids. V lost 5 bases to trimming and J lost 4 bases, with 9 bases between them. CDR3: CASSRLVNQPQHF. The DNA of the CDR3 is TGTGCCAGCAGTCGTTTGGTTAATCAGCCCCAGCATTTT.

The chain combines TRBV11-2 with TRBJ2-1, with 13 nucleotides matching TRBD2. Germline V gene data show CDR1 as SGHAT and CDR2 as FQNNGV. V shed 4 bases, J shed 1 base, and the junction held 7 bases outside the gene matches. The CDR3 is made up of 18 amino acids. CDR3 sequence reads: CASSSGLAGAPSYNEQFF. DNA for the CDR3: TGTGCCAGCAGCTCCGGACTAGCGGGAGCCCCTTCCTACAATGAGCAGTTCTTC.

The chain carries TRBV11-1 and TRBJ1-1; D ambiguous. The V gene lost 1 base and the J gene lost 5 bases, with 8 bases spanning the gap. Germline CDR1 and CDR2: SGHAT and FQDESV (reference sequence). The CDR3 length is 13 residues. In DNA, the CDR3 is TGTGCCAGCAGCTTAGGACCCAGGACTGAAGCTTTCTTT. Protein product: CASSLGPRTEAFF.

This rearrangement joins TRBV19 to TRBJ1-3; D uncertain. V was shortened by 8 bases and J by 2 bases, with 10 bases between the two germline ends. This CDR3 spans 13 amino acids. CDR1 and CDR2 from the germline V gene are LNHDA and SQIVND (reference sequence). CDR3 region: CASAREAGNTIYF. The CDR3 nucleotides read TGTGCCAGTGCCCGGGAGGCTGGAAACACCATATATTTT.

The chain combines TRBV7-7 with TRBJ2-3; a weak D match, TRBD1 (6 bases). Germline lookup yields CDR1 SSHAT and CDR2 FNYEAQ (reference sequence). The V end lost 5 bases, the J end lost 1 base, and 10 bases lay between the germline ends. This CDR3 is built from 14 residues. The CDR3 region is CASSLRTGTDTQYF. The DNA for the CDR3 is TGTGCCAGCAGCCTGAGGACAGGCACAGATACGCAGTATTTT.

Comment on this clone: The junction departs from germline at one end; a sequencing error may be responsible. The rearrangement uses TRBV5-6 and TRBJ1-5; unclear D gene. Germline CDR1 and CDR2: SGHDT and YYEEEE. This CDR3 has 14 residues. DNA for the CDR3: TGTGCCGGCAGTGGGATCCCTAGCAATCAGCCCCAGCATTTT. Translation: CAGSGIPSNQPQHF.

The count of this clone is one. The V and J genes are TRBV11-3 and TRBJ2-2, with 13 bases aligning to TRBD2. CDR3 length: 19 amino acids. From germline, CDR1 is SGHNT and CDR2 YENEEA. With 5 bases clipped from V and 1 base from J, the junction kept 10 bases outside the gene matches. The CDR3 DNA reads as TGTGCCAGCAGCCCTAGCCCTAGGACTAGCGGGAGGAACACCGGGGAGCTGTTTTTT. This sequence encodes CASSPSPRTSGRNTGELFF.

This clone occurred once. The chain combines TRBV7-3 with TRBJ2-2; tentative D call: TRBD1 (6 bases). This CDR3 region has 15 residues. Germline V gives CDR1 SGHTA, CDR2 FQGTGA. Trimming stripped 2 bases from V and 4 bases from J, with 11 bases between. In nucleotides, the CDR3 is TGTGCCAGCAGCTTATGGGCAGGGGCCACCGGGGAGCTGTTTTTT. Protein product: CASSLWAGATGELFF.

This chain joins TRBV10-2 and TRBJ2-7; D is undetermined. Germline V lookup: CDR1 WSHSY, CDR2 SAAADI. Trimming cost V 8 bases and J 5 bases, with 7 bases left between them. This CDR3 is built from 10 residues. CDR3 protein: CASWGHEQYF. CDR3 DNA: TGCGCCAGCTGGGGTCACGAGCAGTACTTC.

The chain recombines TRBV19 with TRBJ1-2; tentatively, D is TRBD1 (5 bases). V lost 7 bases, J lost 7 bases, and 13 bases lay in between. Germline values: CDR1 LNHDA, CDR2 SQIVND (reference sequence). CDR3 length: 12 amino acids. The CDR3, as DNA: TGTGCCAGTATGGGGACGGGTCGTGGCTACACCTTC. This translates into CASMGTGRGYTF.

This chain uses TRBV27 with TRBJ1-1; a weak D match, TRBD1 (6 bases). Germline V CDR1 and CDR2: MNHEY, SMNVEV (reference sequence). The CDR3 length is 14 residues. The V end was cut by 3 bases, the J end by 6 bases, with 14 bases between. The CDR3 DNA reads TGTGCCAGCAGTTTCGGGGGGCTAGGGTCTGAAGCTTTCTTT. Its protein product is CASSFGGLGSEAFF.

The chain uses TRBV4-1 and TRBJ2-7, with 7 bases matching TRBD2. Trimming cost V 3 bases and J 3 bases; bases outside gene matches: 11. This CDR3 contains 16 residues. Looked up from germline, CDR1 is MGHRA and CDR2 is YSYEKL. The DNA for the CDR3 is TGCGCCAGCAGCCAGGTCCTAGCGGCCCCAAACTACGAGCAGTACTTC. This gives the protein CASSQVLAAPNYEQYF.

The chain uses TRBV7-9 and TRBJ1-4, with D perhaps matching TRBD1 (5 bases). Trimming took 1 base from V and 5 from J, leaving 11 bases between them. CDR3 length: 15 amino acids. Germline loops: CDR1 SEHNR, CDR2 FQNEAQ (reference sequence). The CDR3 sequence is CASSLDMWGNEKLFF. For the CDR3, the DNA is TGTGCCAGCAGCTTAGATATGTGGGGGAATGAAAAACTGTTTTTT. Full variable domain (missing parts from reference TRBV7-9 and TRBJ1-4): DTGVSQNPRHKITKRGQNVTFRCDPISEHNRLYWYRQTLGQGPEFLTYFQNEAQLEKSRLLSDRFSAERPKGSFSTLEIQRTEQGDSAMYLCASSLDMWGNEKLFFGSGTQLSVL.

The CDR3 protein is CASSNRGTSGPYNEQFF. Written as DNA, the CDR3 is TGTGCCAGCAGCAACAGAGGGACTAGCGGACCATACAATGAGCAGTTCTTC. The gene calls are TRBV21-1 and TRBJ2-1; the table's D call TRBD2 went unverified against the DNA. TRBV21-1 constitutes a pseudogene. The CDR3 contains 17 residues.

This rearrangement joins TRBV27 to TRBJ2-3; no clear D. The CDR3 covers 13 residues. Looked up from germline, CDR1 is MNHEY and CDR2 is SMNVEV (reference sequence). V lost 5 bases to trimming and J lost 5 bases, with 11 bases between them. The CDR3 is CASSVHPIDTQYF. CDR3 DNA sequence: TGTGCCAGCAGTGTTCACCCGATAGATACGCAGTATTTT.

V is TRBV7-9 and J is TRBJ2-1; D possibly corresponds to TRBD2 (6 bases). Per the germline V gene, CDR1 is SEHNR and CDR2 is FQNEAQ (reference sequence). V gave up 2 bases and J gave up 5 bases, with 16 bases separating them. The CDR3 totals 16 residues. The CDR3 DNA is TGTGCCAGCAGCTTACTAATTGGCGGGACTCACAATGAGCAGTTCTTC. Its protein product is CASSLLIGGTHNEQFF.

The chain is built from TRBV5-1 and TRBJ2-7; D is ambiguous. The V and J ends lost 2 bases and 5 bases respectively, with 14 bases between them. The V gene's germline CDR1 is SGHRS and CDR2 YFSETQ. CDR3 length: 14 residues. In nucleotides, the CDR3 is TGCGCCAGCAGCTTCGTGGGATTCCCCAACGAGCAGTACTTC. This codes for CASSFVGFPNEQYF.

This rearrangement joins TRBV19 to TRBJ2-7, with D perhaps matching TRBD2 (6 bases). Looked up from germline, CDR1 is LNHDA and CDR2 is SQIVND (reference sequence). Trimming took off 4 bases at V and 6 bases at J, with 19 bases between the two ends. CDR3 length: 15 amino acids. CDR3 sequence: CASSKEGIRSSEQYF. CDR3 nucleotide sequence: TGTGCCAGTAGTAAGGAGGGGATAAGGTCTTCCGAGCAGTACTTC.

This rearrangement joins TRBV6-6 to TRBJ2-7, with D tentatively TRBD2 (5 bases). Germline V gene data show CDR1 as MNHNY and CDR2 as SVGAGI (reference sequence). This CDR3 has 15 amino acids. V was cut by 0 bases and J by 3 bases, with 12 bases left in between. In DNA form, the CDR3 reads TGTGCCAGCAGTTACTCGGACTCGCCGAGCTACGAGCAGTACTTC. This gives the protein CASSYSDSPSYEQYF.

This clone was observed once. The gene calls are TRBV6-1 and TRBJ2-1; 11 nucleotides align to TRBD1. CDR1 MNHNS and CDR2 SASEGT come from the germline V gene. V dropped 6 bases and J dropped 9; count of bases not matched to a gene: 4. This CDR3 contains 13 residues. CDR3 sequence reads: CASRDRGRFEQFF. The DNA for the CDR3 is TGTGCCAGCAGGGACAGGGGGCGCTTTGAGCAGTTCTTC.

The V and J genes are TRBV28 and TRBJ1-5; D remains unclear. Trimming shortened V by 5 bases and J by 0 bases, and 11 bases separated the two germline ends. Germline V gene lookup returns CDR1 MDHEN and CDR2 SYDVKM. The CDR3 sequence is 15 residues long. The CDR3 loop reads CASSPSAYSNQPQHF. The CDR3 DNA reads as TGTGCCAGCAGTCCTTCGGCTTATAGCAATCAGCCCCAGCATTTT. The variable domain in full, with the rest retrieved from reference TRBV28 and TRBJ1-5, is DVKVTQSSRYLVKRTGEKVFLECVQDMDHENMFWYRQDPGLGLRLIYFSYDVKMKEKGDIPEGYSVSREKKERFSLILESASTNQTSMYLCASSPSAYSNQPQHFGDGTRLSIL.